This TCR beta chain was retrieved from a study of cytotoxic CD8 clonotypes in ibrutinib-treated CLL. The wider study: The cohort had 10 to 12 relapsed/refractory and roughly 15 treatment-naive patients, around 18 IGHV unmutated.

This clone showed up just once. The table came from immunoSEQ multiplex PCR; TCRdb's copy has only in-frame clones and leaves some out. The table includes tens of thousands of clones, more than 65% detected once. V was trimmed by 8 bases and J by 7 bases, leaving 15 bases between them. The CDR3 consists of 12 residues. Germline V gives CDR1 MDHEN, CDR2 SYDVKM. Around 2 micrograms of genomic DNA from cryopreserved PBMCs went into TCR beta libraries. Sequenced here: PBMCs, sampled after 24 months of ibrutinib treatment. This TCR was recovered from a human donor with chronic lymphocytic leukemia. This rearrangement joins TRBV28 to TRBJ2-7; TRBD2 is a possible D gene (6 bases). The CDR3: CASETWRGEQYF. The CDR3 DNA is TGTGCCAGCGAGACGTGGCGGGGAGAGCAGTACTTC.